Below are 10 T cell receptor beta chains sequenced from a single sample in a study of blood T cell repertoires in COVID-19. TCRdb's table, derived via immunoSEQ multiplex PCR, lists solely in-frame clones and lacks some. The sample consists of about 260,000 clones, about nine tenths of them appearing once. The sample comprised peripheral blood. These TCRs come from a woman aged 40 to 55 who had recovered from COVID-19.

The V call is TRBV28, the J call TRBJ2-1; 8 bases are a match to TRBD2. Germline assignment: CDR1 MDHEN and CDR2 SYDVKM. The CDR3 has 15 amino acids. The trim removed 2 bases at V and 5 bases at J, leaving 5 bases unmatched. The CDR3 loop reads CASSLTGGPNNEQFF. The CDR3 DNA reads TGTGCCAGCAGTTTAACGGGGGGGCCGAACAATGAGCAGTTCTTC.

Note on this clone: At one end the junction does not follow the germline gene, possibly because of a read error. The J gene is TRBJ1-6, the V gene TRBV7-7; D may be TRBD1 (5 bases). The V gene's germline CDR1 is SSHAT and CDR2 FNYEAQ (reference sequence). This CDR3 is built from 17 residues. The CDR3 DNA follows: TGTGCTAGCAGCATTACGGCAGGGCGGTCAGGGAATTCACCCCTCCACTTT. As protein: CASSITAGRSGNSPLHF.

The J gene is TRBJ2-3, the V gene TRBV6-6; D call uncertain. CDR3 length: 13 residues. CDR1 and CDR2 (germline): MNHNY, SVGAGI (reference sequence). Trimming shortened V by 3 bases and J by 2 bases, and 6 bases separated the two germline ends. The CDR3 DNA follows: TGTGCCAGCAGTTATAGCCCCACAGATACGCAGTATTTT. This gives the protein CASSYSPTDTQYF.

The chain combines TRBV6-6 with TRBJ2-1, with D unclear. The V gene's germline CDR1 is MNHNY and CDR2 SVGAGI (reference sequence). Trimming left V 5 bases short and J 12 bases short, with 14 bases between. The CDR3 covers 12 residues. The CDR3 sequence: CASSPPQVGQFF. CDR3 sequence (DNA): TGTGCCAGCAGTCCCCCCCAGGTTGGGCAGTTCTTC.

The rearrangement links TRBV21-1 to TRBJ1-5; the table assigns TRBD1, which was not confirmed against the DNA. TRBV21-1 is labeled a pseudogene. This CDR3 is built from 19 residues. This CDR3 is CASSTTGTGGLISNQPQHF. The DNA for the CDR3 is TGTGCCAGCAGCACGACCGGGACAGGGGGCTTAATCAGCAATCAGCCCCAGCATTTT.

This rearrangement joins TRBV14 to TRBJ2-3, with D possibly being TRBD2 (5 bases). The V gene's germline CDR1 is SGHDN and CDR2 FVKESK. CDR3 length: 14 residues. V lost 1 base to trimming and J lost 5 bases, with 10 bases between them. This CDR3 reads CASSQGPRGDTQYF. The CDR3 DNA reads TGTGCCAGCAGCCAAGGTCCTCGGGGAGATACGCAGTATTTT.

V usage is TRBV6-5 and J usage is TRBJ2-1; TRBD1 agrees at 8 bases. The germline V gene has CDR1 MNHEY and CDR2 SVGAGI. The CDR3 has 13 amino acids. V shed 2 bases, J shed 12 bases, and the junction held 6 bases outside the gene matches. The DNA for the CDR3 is TGTGCCAGCAGTTACCCCGGACAGGGTGGGCAGTTCTTC. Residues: CASSYPGQGGQFF.

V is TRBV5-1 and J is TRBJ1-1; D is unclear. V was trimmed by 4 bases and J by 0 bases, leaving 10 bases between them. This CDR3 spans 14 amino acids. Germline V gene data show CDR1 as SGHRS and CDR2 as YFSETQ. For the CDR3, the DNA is TGCGCCAGCAGCCCCGATACAATGAACACTGAAGCTTTCTTT. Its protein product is CASSPDTMNTEAFF.

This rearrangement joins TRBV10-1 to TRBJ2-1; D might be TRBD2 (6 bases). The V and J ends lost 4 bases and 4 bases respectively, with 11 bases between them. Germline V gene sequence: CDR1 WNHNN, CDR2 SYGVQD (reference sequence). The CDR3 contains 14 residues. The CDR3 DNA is TGCGCCAGCAGTGGCGGAGGGGCTTACAATGAGCAGTTCTTC. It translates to CASSGGGAYNEQFF.

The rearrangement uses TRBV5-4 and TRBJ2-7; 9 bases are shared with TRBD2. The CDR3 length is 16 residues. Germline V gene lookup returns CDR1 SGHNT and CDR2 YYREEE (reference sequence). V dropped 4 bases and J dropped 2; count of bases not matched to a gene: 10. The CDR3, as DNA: TGTGCCAGCAGCCCCGCGGGGGGGCCCAGGGCCTACGAGCAGTACTTC. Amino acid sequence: CASSPAGGPRAYEQYF.